This TCR beta chain was recorded in a study of blood T cells in healthy people across ages. This clonotype occurred a few times. CDR3 length: 15 residues. With 5 bases removed from V and 1 base from J, the gap between germline ends came to 14 bases. Next came a second PCR, run for roughly 7 to 12 cycles, which used a sample-barcoded 5' primer along with a J-beta primer mix. TCRdb ran MiXCR on the 5' RACE reads and lists one entry per CDR3 protein. Seen here are about 730,000 distinct CDR3 sequences, roughly 45% observed once, and the top ten hold more than 20%. The material sequenced was blood. The chain links TRBV12-3 or TRBV12-4 to TRBJ1-2, with D possibly matching TRBD1 (6 bases). The sequence derives from a woman aged 60-75 years in good health. In nucleotides, the CDR3 is TGTGCCAGCAGTACATCGACAGGTATTAACTATGGCTACACCTTC. Protein product: CASSTSTGINYGYTF.